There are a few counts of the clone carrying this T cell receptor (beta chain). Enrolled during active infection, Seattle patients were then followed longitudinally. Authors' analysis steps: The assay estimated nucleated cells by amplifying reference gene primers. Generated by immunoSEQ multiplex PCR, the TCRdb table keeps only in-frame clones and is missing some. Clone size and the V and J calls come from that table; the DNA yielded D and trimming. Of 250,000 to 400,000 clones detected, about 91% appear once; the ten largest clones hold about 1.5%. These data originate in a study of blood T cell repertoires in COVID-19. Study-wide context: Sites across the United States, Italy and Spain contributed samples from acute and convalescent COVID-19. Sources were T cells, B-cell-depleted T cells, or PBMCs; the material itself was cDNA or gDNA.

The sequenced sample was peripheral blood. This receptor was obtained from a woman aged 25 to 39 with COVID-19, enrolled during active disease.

The CDR3 reads CAWRGASYNSPLHF. The CDR3 DNA reads as TGTGCCTGGAGGGGAGCATCCTATAATTCACCCCTCCACTTT. V is TRBV30 and J is TRBJ1-6; D remains unclear. V lost 3 bases and J lost 1, with 7 bases in between. The CDR3 has 14 residues. Germline V CDR1 and CDR2: GTSNPN, SVGIG (reference sequence).